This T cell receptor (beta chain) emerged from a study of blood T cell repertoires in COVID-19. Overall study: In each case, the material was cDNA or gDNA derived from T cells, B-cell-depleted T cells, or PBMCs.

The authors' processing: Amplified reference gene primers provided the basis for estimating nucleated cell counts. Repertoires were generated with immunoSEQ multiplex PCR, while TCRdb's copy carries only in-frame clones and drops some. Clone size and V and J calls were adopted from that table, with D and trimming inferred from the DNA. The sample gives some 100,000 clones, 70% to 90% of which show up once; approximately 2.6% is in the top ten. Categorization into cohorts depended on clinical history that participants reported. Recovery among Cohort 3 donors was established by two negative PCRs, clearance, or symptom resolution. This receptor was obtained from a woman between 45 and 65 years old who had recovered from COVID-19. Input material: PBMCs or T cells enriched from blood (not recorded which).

For the CDR3, the DNA is TGTGCCAGCAGTCCAGGGACTGGCCCCTACGAGCAGTACTTC. Translated: CASSPGTGPYEQYF. The chain couples TRBV27 to TRBJ2-7, with a weak D call TRBD2 (6 bases). The length of the CDR3 is 14 residues. The V gene lost 5 bases and the J gene lost 2 bases, with 13 bases spanning the gap. Germline V gives CDR1 MNHEY, CDR2 SMNVEV (reference sequence).